The present T cell receptor beta chain was sequenced within a study of blood T cell repertoires in COVID-19. In the case of this clone: One end of the junction does not line up with germline, which may come from a read error.

Assay: immunoSEQ multiplex PCR; the TCRdb copy retains only in-frame clones and omits some. In the table there are about 150,000 clones, 70% to 80% of which are singletons. This clonotype was obtained from a man aged 55-75 years who had recovered from COVID-19. Sequencing was carried out using peripheral blood.

CDR3 DNA sequence: TGCAGCATAAAGACAGGGAACTCTGGCTACACCTTC. Protein product: CSIKTGNSGYTF. The chain has TRBV29-1 and TRBJ1-2; 7 bases are shared with TRBD1. CDR3 length: 12 amino acids. Looked up from germline, CDR1 is SQVTM and CDR2 is ANQGSEA.